The 23 T cell receptor beta chains in this list originate from one sample, sequenced in a study of CD4+ T cells in melanoma. Clones were sequenced by immunoSEQ multiplex PCR, and TCRdb holds only the in-frame ones, with some missing. The table records 11,000 to 15,000 clones, just over 70% of them present only once. The sequenced sample was cells from a culture (not recorded whether cultured in vitro). These receptors all stem from a human donor with melanoma.

This chain links TRBV7-2 with TRBJ1-2; 10 nucleotides agree with TRBD1. Germline V lookup: CDR1 SGHTA, CDR2 FQGNSA. This CDR3 region has 15 residues. V dropped 5 bases and J dropped 2; count of bases not matched to a gene: 5. The CDR3 spells CASSGRDRGNYGYTF. CDR3 sequence (DNA): TGTGCCAGCAGCGGTCGGGACAGGGGCAACTATGGCTACACCTTC.

This sequence joins TRBV2 and TRBJ2-1; the match to TRBD2 covers 14 bases. J was trimmed by 5 bases and V by 8 bases; bases with no gene match: 2. Germline V gives CDR1 SNHLY, CDR2 FYNNEI. The CDR3 runs to 14 residues. The CDR3 reads CASSTSGGDNEQFF. CDR3 DNA: TGTGCCAGCTCGACTAGCGGGGGGGACAATGAGCAGTTCTTC. Full variable domain (rest looked up from reference TRBV2 and TRBJ2-1): EPEVTQTPSHQVTQMGQEVILRCVPISNHLYFYWYRQILGQKVEFLVSFYNNEISEKSEIFDDQFSVERPDGSNFTLKIRSTKLEDSAMYFCASSTSGGDNEQFFGPGTRLTVL.

Within the sample, this clone is medium-sized. The V and J genes are TRBV2 and TRBJ2-1; 12 bases agree with TRBD2. Unmatched junction bases numbered 6, after V lost 3 bases and J lost 6 bases. Per the germline V gene, CDR1 is SNHLY and CDR2 is FYNNEI. The CDR3 consists of 16 residues. The CDR3 reads CASSDEGTSGRNEQFF. Written as DNA, the CDR3 is TGTGCCAGCAGTGACGAAGGGACTAGCGGGCGCAATGAGCAGTTCTTC.

This clone has only a few counts. This chain joins TRBV5-6 and TRBJ2-5, with TRBD1 matching over 10 bases. Per the germline V gene, CDR1 is SGHDT and CDR2 is YYEEEE. This CDR3 has 13 amino acids. V gave up 3 bases and J gave up 5 bases; unmatched junction bases: 1. The CDR3 DNA follows: TGTGCCAGCAGCTGGACAGGGGGGGAGACCCAGTACTTC. It codes for CASSWTGGETQYF.

A few counts support this clone. The rearrangement links TRBV5-1 to TRBJ1-6; the D gene is possibly TRBD1 (5 bases). Per germline, CDR1 SGHRS and CDR2 YFSETQ. CDR3 size: 14 residues. The V end lost 0 bases, the J end lost 9 bases, and 10 bases lay between the germline ends. For the CDR3, the DNA is TGCGCCAGCAGCTTGGAGCAGGGAACTTCACCCCTCCACTTT. It is translated as CASSLEQGTSPLHF.

J is TRBJ2-1 and V is TRBV6-1; the D is unclear. The CDR3 is 15 amino acids. V dropped 4 bases and J dropped 2 bases, with 12 bases sitting between them. The V gene's germline CDR1 is MNHNS and CDR2 SASEGT. DNA of the CDR3: TGTGCCAGCAGTGCTCGTCTAACAACCTACAATGAGCAGTTCTTC. Translation: CASSARLTTYNEQFF.

V and J are TRBV2 and TRBJ2-7, with D unclear. The CDR3 is 13 residues long. V was pared by 6 bases and J by 0 bases, with 9 bases between. Germline assignment: CDR1 SNHLY and CDR2 FYNNEI. The CDR3 loop is CASSPFSSYEQYF. The DNA for the CDR3 is TGTGCCAGCAGCCCCTTCAGCTCCTACGAGCAGTACTTC.

V gene TRBV7-2 combines with J gene TRBJ2-1, with a possible D match to TRBD2 (5 bases). The germline V gene encodes CDR1 SGHTA and CDR2 FQGNSA. This CDR3 comprises 16 residues. The germline V and J ends were trimmed by 1 base and 8 bases, with 18 bases remaining between them. The CDR3 DNA reads as TGTGCCAGCAGCTTAGAAGCGGCCAAGTATGTCTATGAGCAGTTCTTC. Translating it yields CASSLEAAKYVYEQFF.

This sequence joins TRBV4-1 and TRBJ2-1; TRBD1 matches 9 bases. Trimming at V came to 0 bases and at J to 4 bases, leaving 10 bases not matched to a gene. Germline CDR1 is MGHRA and CDR2 is YSYEKL. CDR3 size: 18 residues. The CDR3 nucleotides are TGCGCCAGCAGCCAAGAATGGGCATGGGACAGGGCTTACAATGAGCAGTTCTTC. It is translated as CASSQEWAWDRAYNEQFF.

The V call is TRBV5-1, the J call TRBJ2-1; D is perhaps TRBD1 (6 bases). CDR1 is SGHRS and CDR2 is YFSETQ in the germline V gene. V gave up 4 bases and J gave up 4 bases, with 9 bases separating them. The CDR3 loop spans 13 amino acids. For the CDR3, the DNA is TGCGCCAGCAGCGTCGGACAGTACAATGAGCAGTTCTTC. Its translation is CASSVGQYNEQFF.

Here the CDR3 reads CASRGQGRDTQYF. Here the CDR3 DNA reads TGTGCCAGCAGAGGACAGGGTCGCGATACGCAGTATTTT. The chain combines TRBV27 with TRBJ2-3; TRBD1 agrees at 8 bases. Germline-derived CDR1 and CDR2 are MNHEY and SMNVEV (reference sequence). V lost 6 bases, J lost 6 bases, and 5 bases stayed unmatched. The CDR3 is made up of 13 amino acids.

This clone was seen a single time. This chain connects TRBV9 to TRBJ2-1, with TRBD2 matching over 15 bases. The CDR3 is made up of 16 amino acids. Germline CDR1 SGDLS, CDR2 YYNGEE. V shed 4 bases and J 7 bases; nucleotides not matched to a gene: 6. CDR3 residues: CASSQGLAGGLNEQFF. The CDR3 region has the DNA TGTGCCAGCAGCCAAGGACTAGCGGGGGGGCTGAATGAGCAGTTCTTC.

In this sample, this clone turned up a few times. V gene TRBV6-1 combines with J gene TRBJ1-2, with D uncertain. The V end was cut by 3 bases, the J end by 0 bases, with 5 bases between. This CDR3 is built from 13 residues. Germline V gives CDR1 MNHNS, CDR2 SASEGT. In DNA, the CDR3 is TGTGCCAGCAGTGATAGACCTAACTATGGCTACACCTTC. Its protein product is CASSDRPNYGYTF.

This chain links TRBV30 with TRBJ2-7; 10 bases match TRBD1. Germline lookup yields CDR1 GTSNPN and CDR2 SVGIG (reference sequence). V shed 5 bases and J 4 bases; nucleotides not matched to a gene: 5. This CDR3 has 13 residues. The CDR3 is CAWSRDRGYEQYF. For the CDR3, the DNA is TGTGCCTGGTCCCGGGACAGGGGATACGAGCAGTACTTC. The variable domain in full, completed from reference TRBV30 and TRBJ2-7, reads SQTIHQWPATLVQPVGSPLSLECTVEGTSNPNLYWYRQAAGRGLQLLFYSVGIGQISSEVPQNLSASRPQDRQFILSSKKLLLSDSGFYLCAWSRDRGYEQYFGPGTRLTVT.

The rearrangement uses TRBV25-1 and TRBJ1-2; D gene ambiguous. The CDR3 contains 15 residues. The V end was cut by 6 bases, the J end by 8 bases, with 22 bases between. Germline V lookup: CDR1 MGHDK, CDR2 SYGVNS. CDR3 coding DNA: TGTGCCAGCAGGGTACGCCTGACGGCCCTCGTGGGCTACACCTTC. The encoded protein is CASRVRLTALVGYTF.

This clone showed up just once. The J gene is TRBJ1-1, the V gene TRBV2, with D hard to call. Trimming took off 2 bases at V and 0 bases at J, with 4 bases between the two ends. Germline V gives CDR1 SNHLY, CDR2 FYNNEI. The CDR3 loop spans 13 amino acids. The DNA of the CDR3 is TGTGCCAGCAGTGAATACATGAACACTGAAGCTTTCTTT. It yields the protein CASSEYMNTEAFF.

This clone turned up a few times. The V and J genes are TRBV5-1 and TRBJ1-4, with TRBD1 as a possible D gene (5 bases). From germline, CDR1 is SGHRS and CDR2 YFSETQ. There are 14 residues in the CDR3. Trimming cost V 10 bases and J 5 bases, with 18 bases left between them. Here the CDR3 reads CASKLGTENEKLFF. The CDR3 DNA sequence: TGCGCCTCGAAGTTGGGGACGGAAAATGAAAAACTGTTTTTT. Looking up the rest from reference TRBV5-1 and TRBJ1-4 gives the full variable domain: KAGVTQTPRYLIKTRGQQVTLSCSPISGHRSVSWYQQTPGQGLQFLFEYFSETQRNKGNFPGRFSGRQFSNSRSEMNVSTLELGDSALYLCASKLGTENEKLFFGSGTQLSVL.

The chain couples TRBV2 to TRBJ2-5; unclear D gene. V dropped 6 bases and J dropped 1 base, with 3 bases sitting between them. There are 11 residues in the CDR3. CDR1 SNHLY and CDR2 FYNNEI come from the germline V gene. The chain's CDR3 is CASSPQETQYF. The CDR3 DNA follows: TGTGCCAGCAGCCCCCAAGAGACCCAGTACTTC.

A few counts support this clone. The V and J genes are TRBV5-1 and TRBJ2-2, with 8 bases aligning to TRBD1. Germline trimming cut 4 bases from V and 3 bases from J; bases unmatched to any gene: 5. This CDR3 is built from 15 residues. Per the germline V gene, CDR1 is SGHRS and CDR2 is YFSETQ. The CDR3 coding sequence is TGCGCCAGCAGCGCAACAGGGGGGCACACCGGGGAGCTGTTTTTT. It codes for CASSATGGHTGELFF.

Notes on this clone: Different DNA sequences within this sample yield the same CDR3. This sequence joins TRBV29-1 and TRBJ2-5, with D perhaps matching TRBD1 (5 bases). V lost 0 bases and J 2 bases, leaving 13 bases between the germline ends. The CDR3 loop spans 15 amino acids. Germline-derived CDR1 and CDR2 are SQVTM and ANQGSEA. CDR3 nucleotides: TGCAGCGTTGAAGATCGAAGACAGAGACAAGAGACCCAGTACTTC. Translating it yields CSVEDRRQRQETQYF.

This clone counts as medium-sized. The genes are TRBV5-1 and TRBJ1-4; tentative D call: TRBD1 (5 bases). Trimming removed 0 bases at V and 8 bases at J, with 14 bases between. The CDR3 consists of 15 residues. Germline assignment: CDR1 SGHRS and CDR2 YFSETQ. The CDR3, as DNA: TGCGCCAGCAGCTTGGCCCACCAAGGACACGAAAAACTGTTTTTT. This gives the protein CASSLAHQGHEKLFF.

V gene TRBV7-9 combines with J gene TRBJ2-7; unclear D gene. Per the germline V gene, CDR1 is SEHNR and CDR2 is FQNEAQ (reference sequence). Trimming pared 1 base from V and 7 bases from J, leaving 8 bases between. CDR3 length equals 12 residues. As DNA, the CDR3 is TGTGCCAGCAGCTTAGGGGTGGGAGAGCAGTACTTC. It translates to CASSLGVGEQYF.

The gene calls are TRBV7-2 and TRBJ2-5; a possible D gene is TRBD1 (6 bases). The germline V gene encodes CDR1 SGHTA and CDR2 FQGNSA. The CDR3 is 17 residues long. The ends were cut back, 8 bases at V and 0 bases at J, with 22 bases in the middle. In DNA, the CDR3 is TGTGCCAGCTCCCCGTCGCTGACAGGAATGTACCAAGAGACCCAGTACTTC. Amino acid sequence: CASSPSLTGMYQETQYF.